Listed below are T cell receptor beta chains from one sample, sequenced in a study of T cells after yellow fever vaccination. TCRdb processed the 5' RACE reads anew with MiXCR; each CDR3 protein has one entry. The table shows 510,000 or so distinct CDR3 sequences, with less than 20% occurring only once. Material: PBMCs, obtained 15 days after the yellow fever booster vaccination. The receptors were sampled from a man aged 25-40 years who received the YFV17D yellow fever vaccine. The CDR3 runs from the conserved cysteine through the conserved F or W. D genes are given only for firm matches. Not all rows give a size; the values are once, few, many and, for expanded clones, a class.

>TRBJ2-4|few|TRBV18|NA
TGTGCCAGCTCACCACCAGGAGGTATTCAGTACTTC
CASSPPGGIQYF
>TRBJ2-1|NA|TRBV12-3/TRBV12-4|NA
TGTGCCAGCAGTTTTAGCTCCTTCTTCTCCCCTGGGGAGTTCTTC
CASSFSSFFSPGEFF
>TRBJ1-4|few|TRBV20-1|TRBD1
TGCAGTGCTAGAGGGGGACAGGGTAATGAAAAACTGTTTTTT
CSARGGQGNEKLFF
>TRBJ1-3|few|TRBV7-2|NA
TGTGCCAGCAACAGTCCCCAGGGCTCTGGAAACACCATATATTTT
CASNSPQGSGNTIYF
>TRBJ1-1|few|TRBV20-1|NA
TGCAGTGCTAGAGATACGAAGGGACCCCAGGAAGCTTTCTTT
CSARDTKGPQEAFF
>TRBJ1-4|NA|TRBV7-9|NA
TGTGCCAGCAGCTTACGAGAGGGGATTAATGAAAAACTGTTTTTT
CASSLREGINEKLFF
>TRBJ2-1|NA|TRBV6-2/TRBV6-3|NA
TGTGCCAGCAGTTCAAATCAGAGGAGGCAGTTCTTC
CASSSNQRRQFF
>TRBJ1-2|many|TRBV6-2/TRBV6-3|NA
TGTGCCAGCAGTTACTCGATTGGCAACTATGGCTACACCTTC
CASSYSIGNYGYTF
>TRBJ1-1|NA|TRBV7-6|NA
TGTGCCAGCAGCCCCCCTACTCTGAACACTGAAGCTTTCTTT
CASSPPTLNTEAFF
>TRBJ2-1|NA|TRBV11-2|TRBD2
TGTGCCAGCAGCTTCACACTAGCGGGAGTTGAGCAGTTCTTC
CASSFTLAGVEQFF
>TRBJ2-1|NA|TRBV7-2|TRBD2
TGTGCCAGCAGCGGAGGTGGACTAGCGGGCCTTGATGAGCAGTTCTTC
CASSGGGLAGLDEQFF
>TRBJ2-1|NA|TRBV7-2|TRBD2
TGTGCCAGCAGCCCGGGGGGGCTAGCGGGCTATGAGCAGTTCTTC
CASSPGGLAGYEQFF
>TRBJ2-7|NA|TRBV12-3/TRBV12-4|TRBD1
TGTGCCAGCAGCGCCCTGACACAGGGGACCTACGAGCAGTACTTC
CASSALTQGTYEQYF
>TRBJ2-3|few|TRBV28|NA
TGTGCCAGCAGTTCGAACCCGCCTAGAACGCAGTATTTT
CASSSNPPRTQYF
>TRBJ1-2|NA|TRBV25-1|TRBD1
TGTGCCAGCAGCGCGACGGGACAGGGCAACTATGGCTACACCTTC
CASSATGQGNYGYTF
>TRBJ1-1|NA|TRBV2|NA
TGTGCCAGCAGTGTAAGGGGGGATACTGAAGCTTTCTTT
CASSVRGDTEAFF
>TRBJ1-1|NA|TRBV11-1|TRBD1
TGTGCCAGCAGTCTCCCAGGGGGCGCGGCGACTGAAGCTTTCTTT
CASSLPGGAATEAFF
>TRBJ1-5|NA|TRBV29-1|NA
TGCAGCGCCGGGCTTCTGGTGGAGACAGATACGCAGCATTTT
CSAGLLVETDTQHF
>TRBJ2-5|few|TRBV25-1|NA
TGTGCCAGCAGTGAATCCGGGACCTTGGGGACCCAGTACTTC
CASSESGTLGTQYF
>TRBJ2-1|few|TRBV10-3|TRBD2
TGTGCCATCAGTGAGCCCCATGCCGGGACTAGTCGCATTGAGCAGTTCTTC
CAISEPHAGTSRIEQFF
>TRBJ2-5|NA|TRBV4-3|TRBD2
TGCGCCAGCAGCCAAGATACCGGGAGGATTGAGACCCAGTACTTC
CASSQDTGRIETQYF
>TRBJ2-2|NA|TRBV7-2|NA
TGTGCCAGCACCCTTCTCCCCAGGGGGGTGGCCGGGGAGCTGTTTTTT
CASTLLPRGVAGELFF
>TRBJ2-7|NA|TRBV20-1|TRBD1
TGCAGTGCTAGATCAACCGGGACAGGGGCTATGTACGAGCAGTACTTC
CSARSTGTGAMYEQYF
>TRBJ2-3|NA|TRBV5-5|NA
TGTGCCAGCAGCTTGAGCGGAGATGGCACAGATACGCAGTATTTT
CASSLSGDGTDTQYF
>TRBJ2-1|few|TRBV7-6|TRBD2
TGTGCCAGCAGCTTAGGTCCCCGGGAGGGCGGGGAGCAGTTCTTC
CASSLGPREGGEQFF
>TRBJ2-3|NA|TRBV2|TRBD2
TGTGCCAGCAGGAAACTAGCGGGAGGAACCACAGATACGCAGTATTTT
CASRKLAGGTTDTQYF
>TRBJ2-7|NA|TRBV19|NA
TGTGCCAGTAGTGCGGCTAGTTTCTACGAGCAGTACTTC
CASSAASFYEQYF
>TRBJ2-7|NA|TRBV5-1|TRBD2
TGCGCCAGCAGCATCGGACTAGCGGCCTCCTACGAGCAGTACTTC
CASSIGLAASYEQYF
>TRBJ2-1|few|TRBV7-2|NA
TGTGCCAGCAGCTTAGTGGTGGGGGAGCAGTTCTTC
CASSLVVGEQFF
>TRBJ2-7|NA|TRBV14|NA
TGTGCCAGCAGCCAAGATTGGGGCGAGCAGTACTTC
CASSQDWGEQYF
>TRBJ2-3|few|TRBV24-1|NA
TGTGCCACCAGTGATTTGACCGGGAGCGGAGATACGCAGTATTTT
CATSDLTGSGDTQYF
>TRBJ2-3|NA|TRBV7-2|NA
TGTGCCAGCAGCTTAGTTAGGACTGGCGATACGCAGTATTTT
CASSLVRTGDTQYF
>TRBJ2-1|NA|TRBV7-2|NA
TGTGCCAGCAGCCCCCGGTCGTTCCTCTACAATGAGCAGTTCTTC
CASSPRSFLYNEQFF
>TRBJ2-7|few|TRBV20-1|NA
TGCAGTGGGCAGGCCGGGGCCCAAGCCTACGAGCAGTGCTTC
CSGQAGAQAYEQCF
>TRBJ1-1|few|TRBV20-1|NA
TGCAGTGCTAGTGCAGGGAGGGGTGAAGCTTTCTTT
CSASAGRGEAFF
>TRBJ2-7|few|TRBV7-9|TRBD1
TGTGCCAGCAGCTTCGGATTGGGGACAGCCACCTACGAGCAGTACTTC
CASSFGLGTATYEQYF
>TRBJ2-5|NA|TRBV14|NA
TGTGCCAGCAGCCAACGCGGAAAAAAAAAAGAGACCCAGTACTTC
CASSQRGKKKETQYF
>TRBJ2-1|few|TRBV3-1|NA
TGTGCCAGCAGCCAAGATAAGGGGGAGCAGTTCTTC
CASSQDKGEQFF
>TRBJ2-7|few|TRBV12-3/TRBV12-4|NA
TGTGCCAGCAGTTTAGCGCGCGGGATAATGTACTTC
CASSLARGIMYF
>TRBJ1-2|NA|TRBV4-1|TRBD1
TGCGCCAGCAGCCCCCGGGACAGGGACGATGGCTACACCTTC
CASSPRDRDDGYTF
>TRBJ1-4|NA|TRBV5-1|NA
TGCGCCAGCAGCTTGGGGACCTATACTGAAAAACTGTTTTTT
CASSLGTYTEKLFF
>TRBJ1-2|few|TRBV15|TRBD1
TGTGCCACCAGCAGAGGAGGGGGCTACGGCTACACCTTC
CATSRGGGYGYTF